This is a list of T cell receptor beta chains from one sample in a study of cytomegalovirus exposure and HLA in healthy donors. TCRdb keeps only in-frame clones here, not all; method: immunoSEQ multiplex PCR. The table records some 72,000 clones, roughly 95% of them present only once. The sequencing sample was made of PBMCs. The receptors stem from a man younger than 30 in good health and CMV-seropositive. The CDR3 runs from the conserved cysteine through the conserved F or W. Fields, in order: clone size, V gene, D gene, J gene, CDR3 length, CDR3 DNA, CDR3 protein. D genes are given only for firm matches. Rows give clone size only sometimes, using once, few, many, or a class for an expanded clone.

abundance: once
v_gene: TRBV25-1
d_gene: TRBD1
j_gene: TRBJ2-1
len: 18
CDR3nt: TGTGCCGCCGGGACAGGTTCGAGATGGAGAGGAGTATACAATGAGCAGTTCTTC
CDR3aa: CAAGTGSRWRGVYNEQFF

abundance: -
v_gene: TRBV6-6
d_gene: TRBD2
j_gene: TRBJ2-5
len: 15
CDR3nt: TGTGCCAGCAGTCAAGGGACTAGAGAACTGGAGACCCAGTACTTC
CDR3aa: CASSQGTRELETQYF

abundance: -
v_gene: TRBV6-5
d_gene: TRBD1
j_gene: TRBJ2-7
len: 14
CDR3nt: TGTGCCAGCAGTTACGGGGACAGCTCGAGAGAGCAGTACTTC
CDR3aa: CASSYGDSSREQYF

abundance: -
v_gene: TRBV6-5
d_gene: -
j_gene: TRBJ1-5
len: 13
CDR3nt: TGTGCCAGCAGGGGCCCGGGGTTACAGCCCCAGCATTTT
CDR3aa: CASRGPGLQPQHF

abundance: -
v_gene: TRBV28
d_gene: TRBD1
j_gene: TRBJ2-7
len: 12
CDR3nt: TGTGCCAGCAGTCAACAGGGGTACGAGCAGTACTTC
CDR3aa: CASSQQGYEQYF

abundance: -
v_gene: TRBV15
d_gene: -
j_gene: TRBJ2-1
len: 15
CDR3nt: TGTGCCACCAGCAAAAGTCCGGGACACCGAAATGAGCAGTTCTTC
CDR3aa: CATSKSPGHRNEQFF

abundance: -
v_gene: TRBV18
d_gene: TRBD1
j_gene: TRBJ1-1
len: 15
CDR3nt: TGTGCCAGCTCACCCCTCGGACAGGGAGACACTGAAGCTTTCTTT
CDR3aa: CASSPLGQGDTEAFF

abundance: -
v_gene: TRBV6-1
d_gene: -
j_gene: TRBJ2-5
len: 15
CDR3nt: TGTGCCAGCAGTGAAGGGTCCAGGGTGCCCAAGACCCAGTACTTC
CDR3aa: CASSEGSRVPKTQYF

abundance: -
v_gene: TRBV5-1
d_gene: -
j_gene: TRBJ2-7
len: 13
CDR3nt: TGCGCCAGCAGCCATGGGAGCGTCTACGAGCAGTACTTC
CDR3aa: CASSHGSVYEQYF

abundance: -
v_gene: TRBV28
d_gene: -
j_gene: TRBJ2-7
len: 16
CDR3nt: TGTGCCAGCAGCCCGTCCGATCTACAGGGGGGGCACGAGCAGTACTTC
CDR3aa: CASSPSDLQGGHEQYF

abundance: -
v_gene: TRBV6-5
d_gene: TRBD1
j_gene: TRBJ1-2
len: 15
CDR3nt: TGTGCCAGCACTAGGGGCGGACAGGGCGGCTATGGCTACACCTTC
CDR3aa: CASTRGGQGGYGYTF

abundance: -
v_gene: TRBV6-5
d_gene: TRBD2
j_gene: TRBJ2-3
len: 15
CDR3nt: TGTGCCAGCAGCTTAGCGGGAGGGCCTACAGATACGCAGTATTTT
CDR3aa: CASSLAGGPTDTQYF

abundance: -
v_gene: TRBV11-3
d_gene: TRBD2
j_gene: TRBJ2-3
len: 17
CDR3nt: TGTGCCAGCAGCTTCGAAGGGGGACTAGCGGGCACAGATACGCAGTATTTT
CDR3aa: CASSFEGGLAGTDTQYF

abundance: -
v_gene: TRBV2
d_gene: -
j_gene: TRBJ1-5
len: 14
CDR3nt: TGTGCCAGCAGTGTTAATTCCGGTAATCAGCCCCAGCATTTT
CDR3aa: CASSVNSGNQPQHF

abundance: -
v_gene: TRBV6-5
d_gene: -
j_gene: TRBJ2-7
len: 15
CDR3nt: TGTGCCAGCCGAAGACAGAGGAGGGGCCCCGACGAGCAGTACTTC
CDR3aa: CASRRQRRGPDEQYF

abundance: -
v_gene: TRBV15
d_gene: -
j_gene: TRBJ2-1
len: 16
CDR3nt: TGTGCCACCAGCGGAAGTTACGGGACACTTCTGGATGAGCAGTTCTTC
CDR3aa: CATSGSYGTLLDEQFF

abundance: -
v_gene: TRBV11-2
d_gene: -
j_gene: TRBJ2-7
len: 15
CDR3nt: TGTGCCAGCAGCTTAGGGGGGCAGGGGTACTACGAGCAGTACTTC
CDR3aa: CASSLGGQGYYEQYF

abundance: -
v_gene: TRBV6-4
d_gene: -
j_gene: TRBJ1-1
len: 12
CDR3nt: TGTGCCAGCAGTGACGGTTGGCGGGGAGCTTTCTTT
CDR3aa: CASSDGWRGAFF

abundance: -
v_gene: TRBV29-1
d_gene: TRBD2
j_gene: TRBJ2-3
len: 14
CDR3nt: TGCAGCGTTGCCTTAGCGGGACCCACAGATACGCAGTATTTT
CDR3aa: CSVALAGPTDTQYF

abundance: -
v_gene: TRBV30
d_gene: -
j_gene: TRBJ2-3
len: 15
CDR3nt: TGTGCCTGGTATGGTACAGGGTCTAGCACAGATACGCAGTATTTT
CDR3aa: CAWYGTGSSTDTQYF

abundance: once
v_gene: TRBV5-4
d_gene: -
j_gene: TRBJ1-4
len: 14
CDR3nt: TGTGCCAGCAGCTTGGACAGGGCGGATGAAAAACTGTTTTTT
CDR3aa: CASSLDRADEKLFF

abundance: -
v_gene: TRBV11-2
d_gene: -
j_gene: TRBJ1-2
len: 13
CDR3nt: TGTGCCAGCAGCTTAGTACAGGAAGGCGGCTACACCTTC
CDR3aa: CASSLVQEGGYTF

abundance: -
v_gene: TRBV6-5
d_gene: TRBD2
j_gene: TRBJ2-5
len: 14
CDR3nt: TGTGCCAGCAGCGGGAGGGGACTTCACGGGACCCAGTACTTC
CDR3aa: CASSGRGLHGTQYF

abundance: -
v_gene: TRBV4-1
d_gene: -
j_gene: TRBJ2-7
len: 15
CDR3nt: TGCGCCAGCAGCCAAGGGCAGTCCCCTGGCTACGAGCAGTACTTC
CDR3aa: CASSQGQSPGYEQYF

abundance: -
v_gene: TRBV5-1
d_gene: TRBD2
j_gene: TRBJ2-3
len: 16
CDR3nt: TGCGCCAGCAGCTCGACGACTAGCGGGAGGATGGATACGCAGTATTTT
CDR3aa: CASSSTTSGRMDTQYF

abundance: -
v_gene: TRBV15
d_gene: -
j_gene: TRBJ2-3
len: 15
CDR3nt: TGTGCCACCAGCTTAGAGGGGGGGCGTACAGATACGCAGTATTTT
CDR3aa: CATSLEGGRTDTQYF

abundance: -
v_gene: TRBV6-5
d_gene: -
j_gene: TRBJ2-7
len: 15
CDR3nt: TGTGCCAGCAGTTATTCGGCGGAGCCCTCCTACGAGCAGTACTTC
CDR3aa: CASSYSAEPSYEQYF

abundance: -
v_gene: TRBV27
d_gene: TRBD1
j_gene: TRBJ2-7
len: 14
CDR3nt: TGTGCCAGCAGTTTTGGGACAGACTCCTACGAGCAGTACTTC
CDR3aa: CASSFGTDSYEQYF

abundance: -
v_gene: TRBV5-4
d_gene: -
j_gene: TRBJ2-5
len: 14
CDR3nt: TGTGCCAGCAGCTTAAGAGGGCCAGGAGAGACCCAGTACTTC
CDR3aa: CASSLRGPGETQYF

abundance: -
v_gene: TRBV30
d_gene: TRBD1
j_gene: TRBJ2-7
len: 12
CDR3nt: TGTGCCTGCCTCGGGACAGCCTACGAGCAGTACTTC
CDR3aa: CACLGTAYEQYF

abundance: -
v_gene: TRBV5-6
d_gene: -
j_gene: TRBJ1-2
len: 15
CDR3nt: TGTGCCAGCAGCACCCCTGACACAGAACCCTATGGCTACACCTTC
CDR3aa: CASSTPDTEPYGYTF

abundance: once
v_gene: TRBV29-1
d_gene: TRBD1
j_gene: TRBJ2-7
len: 15
CDR3nt: TGCAGCGTGGCTACGACGCGCAGGGGGCTCTACGAGCAGTACTTC
CDR3aa: CSVATTRRGLYEQYF

abundance: -
v_gene: TRBV4-1
d_gene: -
j_gene: TRBJ2-2
len: 17
CDR3nt: TGCGCCAGCAGCCCCCGGCAGGCCAACGTAAACACCGGGGAGCTGTTTTTT
CDR3aa: CASSPRQANVNTGELFF

abundance: -
v_gene: TRBV27
d_gene: -
j_gene: TRBJ2-5
len: 12
CDR3nt: TGTGCCAGCAGTTTACTCCAAGAGACCCAGTACTTC
CDR3aa: CASSLLQETQYF

abundance: -
v_gene: TRBV7-9
d_gene: -
j_gene: TRBJ2-7
len: 17
CDR3nt: TGTGCCAGCAGCTACCGAGGCTTTTCAGGGAGCGGGTACGAGCAGTACTTC
CDR3aa: CASSYRGFSGSGYEQYF

abundance: -
v_gene: TRBV7-3
d_gene: TRBD1
j_gene: TRBJ2-1
len: 16
CDR3nt: TGTGCCAGCAGCTTAACACCGGGACAGGGGTTTGATGAGCAGTTCTTC
CDR3aa: CASSLTPGQGFDEQFF

abundance: -
v_gene: TRBV5-1
d_gene: TRBD1
j_gene: TRBJ2-5
len: 16
CDR3nt: TGCGCCAGCAGCACCTACCCGGACAGGGGGGAAGAGACCCAGTACTTC
CDR3aa: CASSTYPDRGEETQYF

abundance: -
v_gene: TRBV9
d_gene: TRBD1
j_gene: TRBJ2-7
len: 14
CDR3nt: TGTGCCAGCAGCGTGTTAAGACAGGGGGGCGAGCAGTACTTC
CDR3aa: CASSVLRQGGEQYF

abundance: -
v_gene: TRBV19
d_gene: TRBD1
j_gene: TRBJ2-3
len: 14
CDR3nt: TGTGCCAGTAGTACCCGGGACAGGGGGAATACGCAGTATTTT
CDR3aa: CASSTRDRGNTQYF

abundance: -
v_gene: TRBV7-9
d_gene: -
j_gene: TRBJ2-1
len: 14
CDR3nt: TGTGCCAGCAGCGCAACCCTAATTAGAGGTGAGCAGTTCTTC
CDR3aa: CASSATLIRGEQFF

abundance: -
v_gene: TRBV6-5
d_gene: TRBD2
j_gene: TRBJ2-7
len: 14
CDR3nt: TGTGCCAGCAGGGGACTAGCGGGAGTAAGCGAGCAGTACTTC
CDR3aa: CASRGLAGVSEQYF

abundance: -
v_gene: TRBV25-1
d_gene: TRBD1
j_gene: TRBJ2-1
len: 14
CDR3nt: TGTGCCAGCCAAGACAGGGGAGTTTACAATGAGCAGTTCTTC
CDR3aa: CASQDRGVYNEQFF